The T cell receptor beta chain under discussion was sequenced for a study of shared clonotypes between healthy human individuals. Data came from immunoSEQ multiplex PCR; TCRdb stores just in-frame clones and leaves some out. Among fewer than 1.8 million clones, around 98.5% were seen once, and the ten largest hold approximately 0.4%. V lost 5 bases to trimming and J lost 3 bases, with 8 bases between them. The germline gives CDR1 MNHEY, CDR2 SMNVEV (reference sequence). The CDR3 totals 13 residues. Sample: naive CD4+ T cells sorted from blood. Documented subset: CD45RA+ positively selected. The sequence derives from a man aged 25 to 40 in good health. This chain joins TRBV27 and TRBJ2-1; unclear D gene. CDR3 sequence: CASSGLFYNEQFF. In nucleotides, the CDR3 is TGTGCCAGCAGTGGGCTATTCTACAATGAGCAGTTCTTC.